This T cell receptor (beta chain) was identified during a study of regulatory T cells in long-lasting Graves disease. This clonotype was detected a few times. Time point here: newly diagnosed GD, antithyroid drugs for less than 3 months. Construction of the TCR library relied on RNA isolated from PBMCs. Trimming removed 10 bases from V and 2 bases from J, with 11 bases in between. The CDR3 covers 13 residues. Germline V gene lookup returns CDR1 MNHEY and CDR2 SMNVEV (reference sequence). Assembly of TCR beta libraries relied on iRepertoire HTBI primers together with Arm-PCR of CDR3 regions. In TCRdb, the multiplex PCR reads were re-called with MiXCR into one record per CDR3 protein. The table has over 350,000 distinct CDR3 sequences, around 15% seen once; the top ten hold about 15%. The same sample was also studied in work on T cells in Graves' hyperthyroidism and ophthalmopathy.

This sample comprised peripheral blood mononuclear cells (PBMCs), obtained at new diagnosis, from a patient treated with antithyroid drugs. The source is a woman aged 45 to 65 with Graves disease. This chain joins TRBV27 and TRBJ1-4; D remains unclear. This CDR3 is CAKLWGTNEKLFF. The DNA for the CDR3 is TGTGCCAAGCTCTGGGGTACTAATGAAAAACTGTTTTTT.